The 9 T cell receptor beta chains listed next were all sequenced from one sample in a study of graft-versus-host responses after intestinal transplantation. Their recognized antigens are unknown. Generated by immunoSEQ multiplex PCR, the TCRdb table keeps only in-frame clones and is missing some. The sample shows tens of thousands of clones, over 85% of them seen only once. The specimen was unstimulated CD4+ T cells sorted from spleen or lymph node cells, collected before intestinal transplant. The source of these receptors is a human donor who received an intestinal transplant.

The V call is TRBV28, the J call TRBJ2-5; D unclear. The CDR3 covers 16 residues. Germline CDR1 is MDHEN and CDR2 is SYDVKM. With 2 bases removed from V and 0 bases from J, the gap between germline ends came to 13 bases. The CDR3 is CASSLSWQEYQETQYF. CDR3 DNA sequence: TGTGCCAGCAGTTTAAGCTGGCAGGAGTACCAAGAGACCCAGTACTTC.

V is TRBV28 and J is TRBJ2-7; 12 positions agree with TRBD2. The V gene's germline CDR1 is MDHEN and CDR2 SYDVKM. The V and J ends lost 4 bases and 11 bases, in that order; junction bases with no gene match: 9. There are 14 residues in the CDR3. Here the CDR3 reads CASSSQGLAGDEYF. DNA of the CDR3: TGTGCCAGCAGTTCCCAGGGACTAGCGGGTGACGAGTACTTC. Supplemented by reference TRBV28 and TRBJ2-7, the full variable domain reads DVKVTQSSRYLVKRTGEKVFLECVQDMDHENMFWYRQDPGLGLRLIYFSYDVKMKEKGDIPEGYSVSREKKERFSLILESASTNQTSMYLCASSSQGLAGDEYFGPGTRLTVT.

The chain couples TRBV29-1 to TRBJ2-2; D may be TRBD1 or TRBD2 (6 bases each). V was cut by 3 bases and J by 5 bases, with 10 bases left in between. The CDR3 runs to 13 residues. Looked up from germline, CDR1 is SQVTM and CDR2 is ANQGSEA. The CDR3 here is CSVDRGGTGELFF. As DNA, the CDR3 is TGCAGCGTTGACAGGGGAGGAACCGGGGAGCTGTTTTTT.

The gene calls are TRBV7-2 and TRBJ2-5; 10 bases map to TRBD1. TRBJ2-7 explains the end of the DNA better; the J call may be wrong. Germline CDR1 SGHTA, CDR2 FQGNSA. The length of the CDR3 is 15 residues. In DNA, the CDR3 is TGTGCCAGCAGCGTCTGGACAGGGGGCTCCTACGAGCAGTACTTC. Its translation: CASSVWTGGSYEQYF.

This rearrangement joins TRBV5-8 to TRBJ1-1; D unresolved. From germline, CDR1 is SGHTS and CDR2 YDEGEE. V was trimmed by 4 bases and J by 5 bases, leaving 15 bases between them. This CDR3 contains 14 residues. The CDR3 coding sequence is TGTGCCAGCAGCCTGAGGAATGGTTGGACTGAAGCTTTCTTT. Translating it yields CASSLRNGWTEAFF.

The table lists this clone with a count of one. V usage is TRBV4-1 and J usage is TRBJ2-3, with 10 bases lining up with TRBD2. From germline, CDR1 is MGHRA and CDR2 YSYEKL. CDR3 length: 16 amino acids. J was trimmed by 4 bases and V by 0 bases; bases with no gene match: 4. CDR3 loop: CASSQDRLAGADTQYF. DNA for the CDR3: TGCGCCAGCAGCCAAGATCGCCTAGCGGGAGCAGATACGCAGTATTTT.

The chain carries TRBV2 and TRBJ1-2; 10 bases are shared with TRBD1. Germline V gene lookup returns CDR1 SNHLY and CDR2 FYNNEI. The CDR3 covers 13 residues. V was pared by 3 bases and J by 5 bases, with 0 bases of the junction left unmatched. CDR3 bases: TGTGCCAGCAGTGAGGGACAGGGGTATGGCTACACCTTC. Its protein product is CASSEGQGYGYTF.

The CDR3, as DNA: TGTGCCAGCAGCTTAAGGCGGGACAGGGATCAAGAGACCCAGTACTTC. This encodes CASSLRRDRDQETQYF. The genes are TRBV7-3 and TRBJ2-5; 9 bases are shared with TRBD1. This CDR3 comprises 16 residues. The trim removed 1 base at V and 2 bases at J, leaving 5 bases unmatched. The V gene's germline CDR1 is SGHTA and CDR2 FQGTGA.

The CDR3 DNA sequence: TGTGCCAGCAGCGCAGCAGATAGCGGGATAGCCAAAAACATTCAGTACTTC. It yields the protein CASSAADSGIAKNIQYF. V and J are TRBV9 and TRBJ2-4; TRBD2 matches 8 bases. The trim removed 3 bases at V and 0 bases at J, leaving 8 bases unmatched. The germline V gene has CDR1 SGDLS and CDR2 YYNGEE. The CDR3 sequence is 17 residues long.